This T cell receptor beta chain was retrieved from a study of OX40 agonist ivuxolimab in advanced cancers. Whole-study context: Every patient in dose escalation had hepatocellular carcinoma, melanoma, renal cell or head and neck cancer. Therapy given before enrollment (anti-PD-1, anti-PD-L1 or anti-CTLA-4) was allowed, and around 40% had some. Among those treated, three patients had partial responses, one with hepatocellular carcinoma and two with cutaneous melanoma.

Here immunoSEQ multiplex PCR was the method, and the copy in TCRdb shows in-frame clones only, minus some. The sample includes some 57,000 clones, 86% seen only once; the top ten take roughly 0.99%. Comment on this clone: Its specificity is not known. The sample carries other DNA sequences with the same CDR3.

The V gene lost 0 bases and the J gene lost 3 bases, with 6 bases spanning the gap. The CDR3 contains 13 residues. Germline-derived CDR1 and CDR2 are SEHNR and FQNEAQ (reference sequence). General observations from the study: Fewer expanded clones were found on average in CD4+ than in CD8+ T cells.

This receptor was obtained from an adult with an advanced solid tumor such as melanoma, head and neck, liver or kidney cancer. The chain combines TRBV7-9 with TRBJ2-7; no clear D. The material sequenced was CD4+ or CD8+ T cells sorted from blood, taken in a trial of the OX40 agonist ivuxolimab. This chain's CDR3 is CASSLARSYEQYF. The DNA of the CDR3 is TGTGCCAGCAGCTTAGCGCGGAGCTACGAGCAGTACTTC.